This record looks at one TCR beta chain sequence and its context. The assay was immunoSEQ multiplex PCR, and TCRdb's table has in-frame clones only and misses some. The table has over 300,000 clones, around 92% seen once. The data stem from a study of blood T cell repertoires in COVID-19. Trimming cost V 7 bases and J 16 bases; bases outside gene matches: 12. CDR1 is SQVTM, CDR2 ANQGSEA, per germline. The CDR3 sequence is 11 residues long. Material: peripheral blood. The V call is TRBV29-1, the J call TRBJ2-1; 8 nucleotides line up with TRBD1. The source of this sequence is a man aged 18 to 30 who had recovered from COVID-19. CDR3 amino acids: CSDHSPGQAFF. In nucleotides, the CDR3 is TGCAGCGACCATTCTCCGGGACAGGCTTTCTTC.